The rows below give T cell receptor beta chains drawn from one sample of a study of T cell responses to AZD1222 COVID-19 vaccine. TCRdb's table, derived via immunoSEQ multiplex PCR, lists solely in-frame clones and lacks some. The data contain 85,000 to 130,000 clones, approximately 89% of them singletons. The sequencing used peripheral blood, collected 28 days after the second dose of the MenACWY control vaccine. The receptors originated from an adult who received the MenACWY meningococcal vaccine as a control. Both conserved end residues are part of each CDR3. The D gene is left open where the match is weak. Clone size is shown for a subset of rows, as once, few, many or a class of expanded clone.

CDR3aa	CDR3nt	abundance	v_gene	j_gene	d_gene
CASSRGGQGSREQYF	TGTGCCAGCAGCCGGGGGGGACAGGGGTCGCGCGAGCAGTACTTC	few	TRBV28	TRBJ2-7	TRBD1
CASSSWDRGISEQYF	TGTGCCAGCAGCTCCTGGGACAGGGGGATAAGCGAGCAGTACTTC	NA	TRBV11-2	TRBJ2-7	TRBD1
CASSVQGLAGGSTDTQYF	TGCGCCAGCAGTGTCCAGGGACTAGCGGGGGGTAGCACAGATACGCAGTATTTT	once	TRBV10-1	TRBJ2-3	TRBD2
CASSPLRSGGDEQYF	TGTGCCAGCAGCCCGCTACGTTCGGGGGGCGACGAGCAGTACTTC	NA	TRBV7-8	TRBJ2-7	NA
CASSEGLAGAFAHADTQYF	TGCGCCAGCAGCGAGGGACTAGCGGGGGCTTTCGCCCACGCAGATACGCAGTATTTT	NA	TRBV5-1	TRBJ2-3	TRBD2
CASSLAGLASDTQYF	TGTGCCAGCAGCTTAGCCGGACTAGCTTCCGATACGCAGTATTTT	few	TRBV7-2	TRBJ2-3	TRBD2
CASSGGGTSQPQHF	TGTGCCAGCAGCGGCGGGGGGACGAGTCAGCCCCAGCATTTT	NA	TRBV9	TRBJ1-5	NA
CASSYPRTGIETQYF	TGTGCCAGCAGTTACCCAAGGACAGGGATAGAGACCCAGTACTTC	NA	TRBV6-2/TRBV6-3	TRBJ2-5	TRBD1
CASSFRPGGALNEQFF	TGCGCCAGCAGCTTCCGTCCCGGGGGGGCCCTAAATGAGCAGTTCTTC	NA	TRBV5-1	TRBJ2-1	TRBD2
CASFRRQGASPEKLFF	TGTGCCAGCTTCCGACGACAGGGGGCATCTCCTGAAAAACTGTTTTTT	NA	TRBV28	TRBJ1-4	TRBD1
CSARSTDTQYF	TGCAGTGCTAGGAGCACAGATACGCAGTATTTT	once	TRBV20-1	TRBJ2-3	NA
CASISGGAGDTQYF	TGCGCCAGCATTAGCGGGGGCGCTGGAGATACGCAGTATTTT	few	TRBV10-2	TRBJ2-3	TRBD2
CASSLSLAYEQYF	TGTGCCAGCAGTTTATCACTTGCATACGAGCAGTACTTC	NA	TRBV27	TRBJ2-7	NA
CASSFISGGAPDTQYF	TGTGCCAGCAGTTTCATTAGCGGGGGGGCCCCAGATACGCAGTATTTT	once	TRBV27	TRBJ2-3	TRBD2
CASSYSVEAGNTIYF	TGCGCCAGCAGCTATAGTGTAGAGGCTGGAAACACCATATATTTT	NA	TRBV4-3	TRBJ1-3	NA
CAISSDRGGYEQYF	TGTGCCATCAGTAGTGACAGGGGAGGCTACGAGCAGTACTTC	NA	TRBV10-3	TRBJ2-7	TRBD1
CASSSSGTGYTEQFF	TGTGCCAGCAGTTCCTCCGGGACAGGGTATACTGAGCAGTTCTTC	NA	TRBV27	TRBJ2-1	TRBD1
CASSVELYGGYTF	TGTGCCAGCAGCGTAGAGCTGTACGGTGGCTACACCTTC	few	TRBV9	TRBJ1-2	NA
CASSHVQETQYF	TGTGCCAGCAGCCATGTACAAGAGACCCAGTACTTC	NA	TRBV3-1/TRBV3-2	TRBJ2-5	NA
CASSASGGGYYEQYF	TGTGCCAGCAGCGCAAGCGGGGGGGGATACTACGAGCAGTACTTC	NA	TRBV14	TRBJ2-7	TRBD2
CASSSPTSGTYEQYF	TGTGCCAGCAGCTCCCCGACTAGCGGCACCTACGAGCAGTACTTC	NA	TRBV6-5	TRBJ2-7	TRBD2
CASSLGGGMGNSPLHF	TGCGCCAGCAGCTTGGGAGGCGGGATGGGAAATTCACCCCTCCACTTT	NA	TRBV5-1	TRBJ1-6	NA
CASNLRDGRYEQYF	TGTGCCAGCAACCTAAGGGACGGCCGCTACGAGCAGTACTTC	NA	TRBV6-5	TRBJ2-7	NA
CAWSSGLSNQPQHF	TGTGCCTGGAGCAGTGGGCTAAGCAATCAGCCCCAGCATTTT	NA	TRBV30	TRBJ1-5	NA
CASSPPSDGDGYTF	TGTGCCAGTAGTCCTCCTTCCGATGGGGATGGCTACACCTTC	NA	TRBV19	TRBJ1-2	NA
CASSLRTGIGELFF	TGTGCCAGCAGCTTAAGGACAGGGATCGGGGAGCTGTTTTTT	NA	TRBV11-2	TRBJ2-2	TRBD1
CATSDPDRATEAFF	TGTGCCACCAGTGATCCGGACAGGGCCACTGAAGCTTTCTTT	NA	TRBV24-1	TRBJ1-1	TRBD1
CASRWDYTKETQYF	TGTGCCAGCCGATGGGACTATACTAAAGAGACCCAGTACTTC	NA	TRBV27	TRBJ2-5	TRBD2
CASSLDRALTGELFF	TGTGCCAGCAGCTTAGATAGGGCCTTAACCGGGGAGCTGTTTTTT	NA	TRBV7-3	TRBJ2-2	NA
CASRRDSSNQPQHF	TGTGCCTCCCGACGGGACAGTAGCAATCAGCCCCAGCATTTT	once	TRBV28	TRBJ1-5	TRBD1
CASKTGESTDTQYF	TGTGCCAGCAAGACAGGGGAGAGCACAGATACGCAGTATTTT	NA	TRBV6-5	TRBJ2-3	TRBD1
CASSLSRDSNYGYTF	TGTGCCAGCAGCTTATCCCGGGACAGTAACTATGGCTACACCTTC	NA	TRBV7-3	TRBJ1-2	TRBD1
CASSIGPMNTEAFF	TGTGCCAGCAGTATCGGCCCCATGAACACTGAAGCTTTCTTT	NA	TRBV2	TRBJ1-1	NA
CASSPGRARGTEAFF	TGTGCCAGCAGCCCGGGAAGGGCCCGGGGCACTGAAGCTTTCTTT	NA	TRBV6-6	TRBJ1-1	NA
CAISGRTGSGGTEAFF	TGTGCCATCAGCGGGCGGACCGGTTCGGGGGGCACTGAAGCTTTCTTT	NA	TRBV10-3	TRBJ1-1	NA
CASSPGQGGDEQYF	TGTGCCAGCAGCCCGGGACAGGGGGGTGACGAGCAGTACTTC	NA	TRBV4-2	TRBJ2-7	TRBD1
CASSHRDRAYEQYF	TGTGCCAGCAGTCATAGGGACAGGGCCTACGAGCAGTACTTC	NA	TRBV6-5	TRBJ2-7	TRBD1
CASRDDRGAYEQYF	TGTGCCAGTAGGGATGACAGGGGGGCATACGAGCAGTACTTC	NA	TRBV19	TRBJ2-7	TRBD1
CASRPGTGGNQPQHF	TGTGCGTCCCGGCCTGGCACAGGGGGGAACCAGCCCCAGCATTTT	NA	TRBV19	TRBJ1-5	TRBD1
CASTPTGGTQSSNQPQHF	TGTGCCAGTACCCCGACAGGGGGCACCCAATCAAGCAATCAGCCCCAGCATTTT	NA	TRBV19	TRBJ1-5	TRBD1
CAWSVAGGQTPLHF	TGTGCCTGGAGTGTAGCGGGGGGACAGACACCCCTCCACTTT	NA	TRBV30	TRBJ1-6	TRBD1
CASRGTDSYEQYF	TGTGCCAGCAGGGGGACGGACTCCTACGAGCAGTACTTC	NA	TRBV7-8	TRBJ2-7	NA
CASSHETVAPRGGYTF	TGCGCCAGCAGCCATGAGACAGTAGCCCCTCGGGGTGGCTACACCTTC	once	TRBV4-1	TRBJ1-2	NA
CASSPAGKDQPQHF	TGTGCCAGCTCACCAGCAGGGAAGGATCAGCCCCAGCATTTT	few	TRBV18	TRBJ1-5	NA
CASSSSGSYQETQYF	TGTGCCAGCAGTTCTAGCGGGAGCTACCAAGAGACCCAGTACTTC	NA	TRBV6-2/TRBV6-3	TRBJ2-5	TRBD2
CATSDTAGGSSYEQYF	TGTGCCACCAGCGACACGGCCGGGGGGAGCTCCTACGAGCAGTACTTC	NA	TRBV15	TRBJ2-7	TRBD2
CASSLSRGTGTEAFF	TGTGCCAGCAGTTTATCCCGCGGGACAGGGACTGAAGCTTTCTTT	NA	TRBV27	TRBJ1-1	TRBD1
CAISQDRARSPLHF	TGTGCCATCAGTCAGGACAGGGCAAGGTCACCCCTCCACTTT	NA	TRBV10-3	TRBJ1-6	TRBD1
CASSPTESYGYTF	TGTGCCAGCTCACCCACAGAGAGCTATGGCTACACCTTC	once	TRBV18	TRBJ1-2	NA
CASSLETGGAEQYF	TGTGCCAGCTCACTGGAGACAGGGGGCGCCGAGCAGTACTTC	NA	TRBV18	TRBJ2-7	TRBD1
CASSVGGQVVQETQYF	TGTGCCAGCAGCGTAGGGGGACAGGTCGTACAAGAGACCCAGTACTTC	NA	TRBV7-9	TRBJ2-5	TRBD1
CASSASYNEQFF	TGTGCCAGCAGCGCCTCCTACAATGAGCAGTTCTTC	NA	TRBV9	TRBJ2-1	NA
CASSLAGRTGGADTQYF	TGTGCCAGCAGCTTGGCCGGCAGGACAGGGGGCGCAGATACGCAGTATTTT	NA	TRBV5-8	TRBJ2-3	TRBD1
CASSPRVGQGVSYNTEAFF	TGTGCCAGCAGCCCCCGAGTAGGACAGGGGGTCTCCTATAACACTGAAGCTTTCTTT	NA	TRBV7-6	TRBJ1-1	TRBD1
CASSSQPTDGLAKNIQYF	TGTGCCAGCAGCTCTCAACCCACGGACGGCTTAGCCAAAAACATTCAGTACTTC	NA	TRBV7-2	TRBJ2-4	NA
CASSPRGPGEKLFF	TGTGCCAGCAGCCCACGGGGACCTGGGGAAAAACTGTTTTTT	NA	TRBV7-2	TRBJ1-4	NA
CASSQDNRGQGGRVEKLFF	TGTGCCAGCAGCCAAGATAACCGGGGACAGGGAGGTCGGGTTGAAAAACTGTTTTTT	NA	TRBV3-1/TRBV3-2	TRBJ1-4	TRBD1
CSVLLRGGYEQYF	TGCAGCGTTTTGCTCAGGGGCGGGTACGAGCAGTACTTC	NA	TRBV29-1	TRBJ2-7	NA
CASSQMGDGRSYEQYF	TGTGCCAGCAGCCAAATGGGGGACGGAAGGTCCTACGAGCAGTACTTC	NA	TRBV14	TRBJ2-7	NA